What follows is one T cell receptor (beta chain) and its context. Through a sample-barcoded 5' primer and a J-beta primer mix, a second PCR was run for 7 to 11 cycles. Using its own MiXCR run on the 5' RACE reads, TCRdb lists one record per CDR3 protein. The sample has roughly 1,100,000 distinct CDR3 sequences, under 30% seen once; the top ten hold around 0.75%. This specimen comes from a study of blood T cells in healthy people across ages. The CDR3 has 12 amino acids. Germline CDR1 and CDR2: SGHTA and FQGNSA. V was pared by 3 bases and J by 8 bases, with 7 bases between. The sample was also linked to a second study, of T cells of mothers and their children.

The TCR comes from a girl aged 2 to 9 in good health. The sample comprised blood. The rearrangement joins TRBV7-2 to TRBJ2-2; D is uncertain. DNA of the CDR3: TGTGCCAGCAGCTTCAACAGTGGGGAGCTGTTTTTT. It yields the protein CASSFNSGELFF. Supplemented by reference TRBV7-2 and TRBJ2-2, the full variable domain reads GAGVSQSPSNKVTEKGKDVELRCDPISGHTALYWYRQSLGQGLEFLIYFQGNSAPDKSGLPSDRFSAERTGGSVSTLTIQRTQQEDSAVYLCASSFNSGELFFGEGSRLTVL.